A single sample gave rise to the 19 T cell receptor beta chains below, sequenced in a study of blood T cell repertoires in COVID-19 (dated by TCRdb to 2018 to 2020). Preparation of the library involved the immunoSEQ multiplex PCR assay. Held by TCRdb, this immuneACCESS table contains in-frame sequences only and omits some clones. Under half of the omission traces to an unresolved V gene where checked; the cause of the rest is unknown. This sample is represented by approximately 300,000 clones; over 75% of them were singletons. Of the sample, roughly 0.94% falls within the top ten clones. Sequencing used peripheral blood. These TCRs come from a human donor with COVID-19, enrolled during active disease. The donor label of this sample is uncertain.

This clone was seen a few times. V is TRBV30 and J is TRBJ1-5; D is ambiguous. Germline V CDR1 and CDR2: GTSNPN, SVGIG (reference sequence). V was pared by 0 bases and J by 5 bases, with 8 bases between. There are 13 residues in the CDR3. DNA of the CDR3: TGTGCCTGGAGTGTAACTAGAGATCAGCCCCAGCATTTT. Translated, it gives CAWSVTRDQPQHF.

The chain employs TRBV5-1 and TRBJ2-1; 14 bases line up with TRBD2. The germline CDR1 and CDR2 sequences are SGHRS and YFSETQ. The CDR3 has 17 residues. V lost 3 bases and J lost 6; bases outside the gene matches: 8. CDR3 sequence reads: CASSSGLAGGLRNEQFF. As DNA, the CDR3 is TGCGCCAGCAGCTCCGGACTAGCGGGAGGCCTTCGCAATGAGCAGTTCTTC.

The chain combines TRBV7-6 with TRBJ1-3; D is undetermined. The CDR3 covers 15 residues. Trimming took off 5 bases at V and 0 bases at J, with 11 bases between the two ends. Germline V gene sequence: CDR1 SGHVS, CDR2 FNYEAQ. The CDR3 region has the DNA TGTGCCAGCAGCCAAGCTCGGGGCTCTGGAAACACCATATATTTT. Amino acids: CASSQARGSGNTIYF.

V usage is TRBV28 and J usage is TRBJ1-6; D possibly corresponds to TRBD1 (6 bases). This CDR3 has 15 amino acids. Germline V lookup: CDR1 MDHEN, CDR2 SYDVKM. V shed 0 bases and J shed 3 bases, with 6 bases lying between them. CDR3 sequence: CASSLWDSYNSPLHF. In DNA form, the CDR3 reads TGTGCCAGCAGTTTATGGGACAGCTATAATTCACCCCTCCACTTT.

CDR3 DNA: TGTGCCAGCAGAGGAGACAGGGGGCGCGGGTACACTGAAGCTTTCTTT. It codes for CASRGDRGRGYTEAFF. The rearrangement links TRBV28 to TRBJ1-1; 10 bases align to TRBD1. The V segment lost 6 bases and the J segment 3 bases; nucleotides outside the gene matches: 10. Germline values: CDR1 MDHEN, CDR2 SYDVKM. The CDR3 contains 16 residues.

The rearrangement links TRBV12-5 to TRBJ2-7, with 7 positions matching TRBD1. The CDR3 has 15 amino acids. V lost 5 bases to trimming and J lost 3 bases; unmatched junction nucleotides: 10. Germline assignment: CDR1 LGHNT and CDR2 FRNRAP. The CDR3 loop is CASGLPRQGIYEQYF. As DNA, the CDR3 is TGTGCTAGTGGTCTACCACGACAGGGAATCTACGAGCAGTACTTC.

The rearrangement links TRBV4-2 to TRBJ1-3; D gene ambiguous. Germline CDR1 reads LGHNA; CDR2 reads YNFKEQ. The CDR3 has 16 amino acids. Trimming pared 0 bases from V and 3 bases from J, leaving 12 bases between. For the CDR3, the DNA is TGTGCCAGCAGCCAAGACGGAGGGTTCGGTGGAAACACCATATATTTT. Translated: CASSQDGGFGGNTIYF.

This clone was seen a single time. CDR3 in DNA: TGTGCCAGCAACCCAGGGATGAACACTGAAGCTTTCTTT. It encodes CASNPGMNTEAFF. The rearrangement joins TRBV5-4 to TRBJ1-1; D is perhaps TRBD1 (5 bases). The CDR3 runs 13 residues. V was trimmed by 6 bases and J by 0 bases, leaving 9 bases between them. Germline V lookup: CDR1 SGHNT, CDR2 YYREEE (reference sequence).

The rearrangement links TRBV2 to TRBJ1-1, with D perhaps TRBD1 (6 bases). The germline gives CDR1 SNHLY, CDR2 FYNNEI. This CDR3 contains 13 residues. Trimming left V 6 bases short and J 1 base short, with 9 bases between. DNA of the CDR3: TGTGCCAGCAGGGACAGCGAGAACACTGAAGCTTTCTTT. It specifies CASRDSENTEAFF.

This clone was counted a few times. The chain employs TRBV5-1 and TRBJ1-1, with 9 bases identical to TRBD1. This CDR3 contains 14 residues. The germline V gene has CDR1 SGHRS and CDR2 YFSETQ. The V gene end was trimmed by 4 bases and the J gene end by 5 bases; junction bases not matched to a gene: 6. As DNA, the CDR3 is TGCGCCAGCAGCATCCAGGACAGGGGTACTGAAGCTTTCTTT. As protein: CASSIQDRGTEAFF.

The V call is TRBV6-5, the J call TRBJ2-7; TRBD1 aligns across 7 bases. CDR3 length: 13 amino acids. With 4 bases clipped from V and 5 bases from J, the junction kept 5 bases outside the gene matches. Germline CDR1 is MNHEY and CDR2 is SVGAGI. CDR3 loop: CASSFRDSHEQYF. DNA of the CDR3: TGTGCCAGCAGTTTCCGGGACAGCCACGAGCAGTACTTC.

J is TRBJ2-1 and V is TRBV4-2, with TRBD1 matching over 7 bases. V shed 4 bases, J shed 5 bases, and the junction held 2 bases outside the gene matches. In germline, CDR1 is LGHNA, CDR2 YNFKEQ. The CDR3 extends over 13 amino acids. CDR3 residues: CASSPGQNNEQFF. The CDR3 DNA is TGTGCCAGCAGCCCGGGACAGAACAATGAGCAGTTCTTC.

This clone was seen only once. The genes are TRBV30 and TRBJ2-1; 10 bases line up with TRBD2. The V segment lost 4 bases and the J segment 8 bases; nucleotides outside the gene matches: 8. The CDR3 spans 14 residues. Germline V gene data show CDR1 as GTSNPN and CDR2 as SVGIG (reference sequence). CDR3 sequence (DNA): TGTGCCTGGAAATCGGAGCTAGCGGGAGATGAGCAGTTCTTC. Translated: CAWKSELAGDEQFF.

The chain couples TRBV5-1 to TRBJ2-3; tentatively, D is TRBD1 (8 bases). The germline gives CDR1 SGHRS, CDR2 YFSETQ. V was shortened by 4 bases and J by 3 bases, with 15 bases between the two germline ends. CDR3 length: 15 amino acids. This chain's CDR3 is CASSQGQGGTDTQYF. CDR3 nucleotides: TGCGCCAGCAGCCAAGGACAGGGAGGGACAGATACGCAGTATTTT.

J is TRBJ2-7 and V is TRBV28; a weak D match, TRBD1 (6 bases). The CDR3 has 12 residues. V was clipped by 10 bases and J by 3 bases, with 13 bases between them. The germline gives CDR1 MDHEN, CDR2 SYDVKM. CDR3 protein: CATEGQFYEQYF. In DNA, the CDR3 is TGTGCCACTGAAGGACAGTTCTACGAGCAGTACTTC.

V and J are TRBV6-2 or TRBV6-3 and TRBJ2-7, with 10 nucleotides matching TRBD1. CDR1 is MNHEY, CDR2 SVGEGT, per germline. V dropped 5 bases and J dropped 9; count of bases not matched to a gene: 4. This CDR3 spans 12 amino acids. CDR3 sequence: CASSDWDRGQYF. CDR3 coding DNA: TGTGCCAGCAGTGACTGGGACAGGGGGCAGTACTTC.

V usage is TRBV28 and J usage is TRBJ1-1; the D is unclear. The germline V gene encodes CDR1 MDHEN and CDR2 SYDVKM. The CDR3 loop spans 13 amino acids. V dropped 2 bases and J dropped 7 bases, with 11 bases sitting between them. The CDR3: CASSLPSRNEAFF. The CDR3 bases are TGTGCCAGCAGTTTACCCTCCAGGAATGAAGCTTTCTTT.

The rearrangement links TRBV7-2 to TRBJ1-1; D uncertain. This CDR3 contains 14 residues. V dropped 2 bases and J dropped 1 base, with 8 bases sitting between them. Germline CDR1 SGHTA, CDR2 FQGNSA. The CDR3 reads CASSLQRANTEAFF. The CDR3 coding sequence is TGTGCCAGCAGCTTACAGAGGGCGAACACTGAAGCTTTCTTT.

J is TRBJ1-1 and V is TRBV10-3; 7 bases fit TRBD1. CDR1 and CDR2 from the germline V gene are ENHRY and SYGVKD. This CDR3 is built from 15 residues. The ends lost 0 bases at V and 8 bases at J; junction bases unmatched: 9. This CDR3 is CAISESPATGTEAFF. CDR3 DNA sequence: TGTGCCATCAGTGAGTCTCCAGCGACAGGGACGGAAGCTTTCTTT.